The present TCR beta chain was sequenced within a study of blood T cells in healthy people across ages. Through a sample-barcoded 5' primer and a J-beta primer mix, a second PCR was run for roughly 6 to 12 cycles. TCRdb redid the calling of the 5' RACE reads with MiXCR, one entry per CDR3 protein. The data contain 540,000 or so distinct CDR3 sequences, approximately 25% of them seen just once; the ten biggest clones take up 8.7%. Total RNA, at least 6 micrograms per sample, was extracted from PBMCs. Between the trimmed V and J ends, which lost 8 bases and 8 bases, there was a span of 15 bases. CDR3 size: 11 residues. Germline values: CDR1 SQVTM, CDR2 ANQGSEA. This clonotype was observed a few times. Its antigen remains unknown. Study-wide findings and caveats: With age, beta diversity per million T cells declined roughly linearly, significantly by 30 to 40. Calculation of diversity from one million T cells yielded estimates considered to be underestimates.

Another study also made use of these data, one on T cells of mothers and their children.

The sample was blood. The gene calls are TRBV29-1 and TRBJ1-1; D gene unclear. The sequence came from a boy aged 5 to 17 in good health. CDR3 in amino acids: CSSHLAAEAFF. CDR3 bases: TGCAGCTCCCACTTGGCAGCGGAAGCTTTCTTT.